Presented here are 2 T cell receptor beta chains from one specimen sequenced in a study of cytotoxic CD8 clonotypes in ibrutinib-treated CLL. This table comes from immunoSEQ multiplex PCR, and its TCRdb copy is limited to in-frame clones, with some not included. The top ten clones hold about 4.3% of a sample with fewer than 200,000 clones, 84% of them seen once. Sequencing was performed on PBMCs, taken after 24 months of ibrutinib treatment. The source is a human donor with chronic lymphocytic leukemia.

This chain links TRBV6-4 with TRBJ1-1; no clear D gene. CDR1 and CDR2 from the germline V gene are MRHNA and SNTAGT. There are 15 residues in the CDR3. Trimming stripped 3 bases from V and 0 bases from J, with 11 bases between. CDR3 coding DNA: TGTGCCAGCAGTGAGACGGTATTCATGAACACTGAAGCTTTCTTT. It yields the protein CASSETVFMNTEAFF.

The chain's CDR3 is CASSLDVGGETQYF. CDR3 DNA sequence: TGTGCCAGCAGCTTAGACGTCGGCGGAGAGACCCAGTACTTC. This chain links TRBV7-9 with TRBJ2-5; D is uncertain. The CDR3 is 14 residues long. CDR1 is SEHNR, CDR2 FQNEAQ, per germline (reference sequence). V dropped 1 base and J dropped 4 bases, with 10 bases sitting between them. The whole variable domain, remainder taken from reference TRBV7-9 and TRBJ2-5, is DTGVSQNPRHKITKRGQNVTFRCDPISEHNRLYWYRQTLGQGPEFLTYFQNEAQLEKSRLLSDRFSAERPKGSFSTLEIQRTEQGDSAMYLCASSLDVGGETQYFGPGTRLLVL.